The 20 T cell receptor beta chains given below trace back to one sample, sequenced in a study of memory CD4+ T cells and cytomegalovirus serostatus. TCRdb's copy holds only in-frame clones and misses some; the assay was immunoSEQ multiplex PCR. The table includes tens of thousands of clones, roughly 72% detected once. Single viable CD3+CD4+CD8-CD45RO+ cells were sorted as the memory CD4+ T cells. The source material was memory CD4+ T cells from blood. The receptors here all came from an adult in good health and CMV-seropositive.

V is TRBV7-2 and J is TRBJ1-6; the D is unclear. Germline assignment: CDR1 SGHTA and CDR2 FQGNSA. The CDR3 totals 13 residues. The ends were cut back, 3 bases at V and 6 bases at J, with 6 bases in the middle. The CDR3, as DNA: TGTGCCAGCAGCTTTCAGACTAATTCACCCCTCCACTTT. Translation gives CASSFQTNSPLHF. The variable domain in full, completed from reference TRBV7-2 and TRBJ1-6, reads GAGVSQSPSNKVTEKGKDVELRCDPISGHTALYWYRQSLGQGLEFLIYFQGNSAPDKSGLPSDRFSAERTGGSVSTLTIQRTQQEDSAVYLCASSFQTNSPLHFGNGTRLTVT.

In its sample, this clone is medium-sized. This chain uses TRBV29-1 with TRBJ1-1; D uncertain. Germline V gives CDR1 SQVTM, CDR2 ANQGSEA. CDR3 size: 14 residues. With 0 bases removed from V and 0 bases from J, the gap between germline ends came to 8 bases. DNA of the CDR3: TGCAGCGTTGAAGATGGGGAGATGAACACTGAAGCTTTCTTT. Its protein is CSVEDGEMNTEAFF.

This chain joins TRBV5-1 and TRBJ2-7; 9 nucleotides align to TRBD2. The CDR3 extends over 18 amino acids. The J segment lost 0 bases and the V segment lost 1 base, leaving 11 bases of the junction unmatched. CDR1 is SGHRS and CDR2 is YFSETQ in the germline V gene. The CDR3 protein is CASSLRASGALNSYEQYF. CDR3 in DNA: TGCGCCAGCAGCTTGCGGGCTAGCGGGGCCCTTAACTCCTACGAGCAGTACTTC.

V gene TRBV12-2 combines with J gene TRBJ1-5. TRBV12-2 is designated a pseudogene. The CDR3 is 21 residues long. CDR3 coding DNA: TGTGCAAGTCGCTTAGGCGGGACGGTGGGACACAGAAATTATAGCAATCAGCCCCAGCATTTT. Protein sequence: CASRLGGTVGHRNYSNQPQHF.

The CDR3 DNA reads TGTGCCATCAGCATTGACAGGGCGGGGACTGAAGCTTTCTTT. Translating it yields CAISIDRAGTEAFF. This chain links TRBV10-3 with TRBJ1-1, with 7 bases identical to TRBD1. J gave up 5 bases and V 6 bases, and 9 bases lay outside the gene matches. This CDR3 contains 14 residues. Germline CDR1 is ENHRY and CDR2 is SYGVKD.

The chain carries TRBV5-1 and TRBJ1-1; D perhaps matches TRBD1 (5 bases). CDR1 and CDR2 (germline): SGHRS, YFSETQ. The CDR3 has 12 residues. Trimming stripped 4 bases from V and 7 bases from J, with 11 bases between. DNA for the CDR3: TGCGCCAGCAGCCTAGGGGACGGTGAAGCTTTCTTT. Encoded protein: CASSLGDGEAFF.

The CDR3 loop is CASSFTGGETQYF. CDR3 nucleotide sequence: TGTGCCAGCAGCTTTACGGGAGGTGAGACCCAGTACTTC. This chain uses TRBV7-2 with TRBJ2-5; TRBD2 agrees at 7 bases. The length of the CDR3 is 13 residues. J was trimmed by 5 bases and V by 3 bases; bases with no gene match: 3. The germline V gene encodes CDR1 SGHTA and CDR2 FQGNSA.

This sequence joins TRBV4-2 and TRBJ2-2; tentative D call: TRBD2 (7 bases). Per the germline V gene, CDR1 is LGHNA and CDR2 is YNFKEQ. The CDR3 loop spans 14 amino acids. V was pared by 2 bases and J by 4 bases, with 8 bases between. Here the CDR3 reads CASSQRGGTGELFF. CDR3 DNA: TGTGCCAGCAGCCAAAGGGGGGGCACCGGGGAGCTGTTTTTT.

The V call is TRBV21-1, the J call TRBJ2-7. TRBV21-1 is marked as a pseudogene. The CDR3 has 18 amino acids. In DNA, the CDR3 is TGTGCCAGCAGCCCTCTACTCCTTCACAGGTCTTCTCGGGGAGAGCAGTACTTC. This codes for CASSPLLLHRSSRGEQYF.

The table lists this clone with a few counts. The CDR3 reads CASLRGRVGPIWGYTF. The CDR3 DNA sequence: TGTGCCAGTCTTAGAGGGAGGGTTGGCCCAATTTGGGGCTACACCTTC. This rearrangement joins TRBV7-8 to TRBJ1-2; D ambiguous. V was shortened by 9 bases and J by 8 bases, with 28 bases between the two germline ends. Looked up from germline, CDR1 is SGHVS and CDR2 is FQNEAQ. The CDR3 extends over 16 amino acids.

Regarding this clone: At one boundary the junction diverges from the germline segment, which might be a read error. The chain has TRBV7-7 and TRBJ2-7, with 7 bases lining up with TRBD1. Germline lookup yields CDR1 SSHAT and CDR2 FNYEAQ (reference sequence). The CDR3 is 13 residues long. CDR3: CASSSGQLYEQYF. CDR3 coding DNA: TGTGCTAGCAGCTCGGGACAGCTATACGAGCAGTACTTC.

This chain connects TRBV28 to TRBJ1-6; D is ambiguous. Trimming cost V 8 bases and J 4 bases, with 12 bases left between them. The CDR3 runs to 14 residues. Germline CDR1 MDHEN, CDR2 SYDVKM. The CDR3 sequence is CASGVSGYNSPLHF. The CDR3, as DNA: TGTGCCAGCGGCGTCTCGGGATATAATTCACCCCTCCACTTT.

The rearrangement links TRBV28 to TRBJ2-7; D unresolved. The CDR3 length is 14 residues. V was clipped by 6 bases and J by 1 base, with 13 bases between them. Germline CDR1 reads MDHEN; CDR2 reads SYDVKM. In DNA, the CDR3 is TGTGCCAGCAGAGAAAGGGCTCATTCCTACGAGCAGTACTTC. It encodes CASRERAHSYEQYF.

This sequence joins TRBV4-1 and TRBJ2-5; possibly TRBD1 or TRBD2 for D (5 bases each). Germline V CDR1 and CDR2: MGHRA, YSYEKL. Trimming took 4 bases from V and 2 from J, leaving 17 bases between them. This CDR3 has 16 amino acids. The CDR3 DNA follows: TGCGCCAGCAGCCCACTTCGGGACGGTAGACAAGAGACCCAGTACTTC. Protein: CASSPLRDGRQETQYF.

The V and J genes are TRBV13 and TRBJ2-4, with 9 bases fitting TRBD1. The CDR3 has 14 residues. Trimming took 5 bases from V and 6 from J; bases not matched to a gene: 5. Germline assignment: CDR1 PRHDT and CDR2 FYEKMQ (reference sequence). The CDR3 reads CASSRGQGLNIQYF. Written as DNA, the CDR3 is TGTGCCAGCAGCCGGGGACAGGGACTAAACATTCAGTACTTC. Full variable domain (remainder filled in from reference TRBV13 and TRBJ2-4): AAGVIQSPRHLIKEKRETATLKCYPIPRHDTVYWYQQGPGQDPQFLISFYEKMQSDKGSIPDRFSAQQFSDYHSELNMSSLELGDSALYFCASSRGQGLNIQYFGAGTRLSVL.

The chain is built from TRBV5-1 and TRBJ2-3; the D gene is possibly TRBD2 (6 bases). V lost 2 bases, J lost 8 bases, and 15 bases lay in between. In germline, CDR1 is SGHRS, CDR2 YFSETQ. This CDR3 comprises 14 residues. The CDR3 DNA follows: TGCGCCAGCAGCTTACCTTCTAGCGTCGGTACGCAGTATTTT. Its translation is CASSLPSSVGTQYF.

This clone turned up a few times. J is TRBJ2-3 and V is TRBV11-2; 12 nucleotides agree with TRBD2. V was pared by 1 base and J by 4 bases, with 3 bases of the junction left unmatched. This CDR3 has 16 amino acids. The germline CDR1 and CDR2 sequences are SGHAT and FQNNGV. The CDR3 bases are TGTGCCAGCAGCTTAGGGGCTAGCGGGGGGGCAGATACGCAGTATTTT. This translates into CASSLGASGGADTQYF.

The CDR3 loop reads CASGRGQNNSPLHF. The CDR3 bases are TGTGCCAGCGGCCGAGGGCAGAATAATTCACCCCTCCACTTT. This chain links TRBV21-1 with TRBJ1-6. TRBV21-1 is noted as a pseudogene. This CDR3 contains 14 residues.

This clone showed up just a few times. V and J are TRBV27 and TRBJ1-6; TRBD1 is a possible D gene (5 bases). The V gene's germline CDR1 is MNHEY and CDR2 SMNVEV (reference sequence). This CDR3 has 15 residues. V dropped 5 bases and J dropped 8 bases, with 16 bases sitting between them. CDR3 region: CASSMGGVLDSPLHF. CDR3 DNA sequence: TGTGCCAGCAGTATGGGGGGGGTCCTTGATTCACCCCTCCACTTT.

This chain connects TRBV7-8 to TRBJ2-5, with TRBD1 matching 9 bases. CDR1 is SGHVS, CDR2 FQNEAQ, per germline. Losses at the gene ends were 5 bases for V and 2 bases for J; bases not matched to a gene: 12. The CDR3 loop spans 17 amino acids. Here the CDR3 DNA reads TGTGCCAGCAGCCTCCGGGACAGGGAGTGGGGACAAGAGACCCAGTACTTC. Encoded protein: CASSLRDREWGQETQYF.